This TCR beta chain was captured by sequencing in a study of blood T cell repertoires in COVID-19. Study details: Both acute and convalescent COVID-19 samples were obtained from the United States, Italy and Spain. The analysed material was cDNA or gDNA that came from T cells, B-cell-depleted T cells, or PBMCs.

Authors' analysis steps: Reference gene primer amplification yielded estimated nucleated cell counts. Here immunoSEQ multiplex PCR was the method, and the copy in TCRdb shows in-frame clones only, minus some. V, J and clone size reflect that table, while D and trimming were determined from the DNA. The table lists 45,000 to 55,000 clones, roughly 84% of them singletons. Germline CDR1 is SQVTM and CDR2 is ANQGSEA. The CDR3 spans 14 residues. The V gene lost 7 bases and the J gene lost 4 bases, with 19 bases spanning the gap. Sequencing used peripheral blood. The source of this sequence is a man aged 50 or older with active COVID-19. V usage is TRBV29-1 and J usage is TRBJ2-5; a weak D match, TRBD2 (6 bases). CDR3 protein: CSGFFRGGGETQYF. As DNA, the CDR3 is TGCAGCGGCTTTTTTAGGGGAGGAGGAGAGACCCAGTACTTC.